The sequence of this TCR beta chain was determined in a study of T-cell memory formation after mild COVID-19. CDR3 length: 16 residues. From germline, CDR1 is GTSNPN and CDR2 SVGIG (reference sequence). J was trimmed by 0 bases and V by 2 bases; bases with no gene match: 8. Each CDR3 protein is one row after TCRdb ran MiXCR on the 5' RACE reads. The sample comprises under 650,000 distinct CDR3 sequences, roughly 17% of which are singletons, and 12% rests with the top ten. The clonotype originates from an adult woman who had mild COVID-19 (a few samples of this study predate the infection). Cell type and time point are not known. Sequencing used PBMCs or a T cell subset sorted from them (not recorded which). The chain is built from TRBV30 and TRBJ2-7; 9 bases agree with TRBD2. CDR3 coding DNA: TGTGCCTGGAGTTTTAGCGGGGGAGGGAGCTCCTACGAGCAGTACTTC. It specifies CAWSFSGGGSSYEQYF.